This TCR beta chain was observed in a study of control samples from healthy donors and cancer patients. Libraries were prepared by immunoSEQ multiplex PCR; TCRdb keeps only in-frame clonotypes and omits some of them. The sample consists of roughly 160,000 clones, around 94% of them appearing once. The CDR3 runs to 16 residues. Trimming removed 0 bases from V and 4 bases from J, with 11 bases in between. Germline assignment: CDR1 SGHRS and CDR2 YFSETQ. This chain links TRBV5-1 with TRBJ1-6; TRBD1 might be the D (6 bases). This receptor was identified in a man aged 60-69 years with colorectal cancer. The sample consisted of PBMCs. CDR3 in amino acids: CASSLAGTSYNSPLHF. For the CDR3, the DNA is TGCGCCAGCAGCTTGGCCGGGACATCGTATAATTCACCCCTCCACTTT.